The clone carrying this T cell receptor (beta chain) was detected only once. Its cognate antigen is unknown. The V and J ends lost 10 bases and 4 bases, in that order; junction bases with no gene match: 11. Per germline, CDR1 MNHNS and CDR2 SASEGT. CDR3 length: 14 residues. This entry belongs to a study of cytomegalovirus exposure and HLA in healthy donors. Study-wide context: From HLA-typed donors, an early data release held roughly 80 million unique TCRs. Within the Caucasian-associated ancestry cluster were roughly 79% of the roughly 400 genotyped donors. Study-wide results and caveats: Analysis was carried out at a later point, and it linked a missense DCLRE1C variant to TCR beta V- and J-gene trimming. Sequencing likely generated an artifact that appeared as a cluster of highly shared sequence variants.

The PCR employed 60 Vbeta primers together with 13 Jbeta primers. Here immunoSEQ multiplex PCR was the method, and the copy in TCRdb shows in-frame clones only, minus some. The sample lists roughly 200,000 clones, around 81% occurring once. The receptor comes from a middle-aged man in good health and CMV-seronegative. The chain has TRBV6-1 and TRBJ2-7; 9 bases align to TRBD2. Sequencing was done on a sample of PBMCs. In DNA, the CDR3 is TGTGCCACCTACTCCGGGACTAGCAAATACGAGCAGTACTTC. Translated, it gives CATYSGTSKYEQYF.